The entry below describes one T cell receptor beta chain. V lost 7 bases, J lost 4 bases, and 7 bases stayed unmatched. Germline CDR1 reads SNHLY; CDR2 reads FYNNEI. The CDR3 totals 14 residues. These data belong to a study of T cell changes during pregnancy in multiple sclerosis. Libraries were prepared by immunoSEQ multiplex PCR; TCRdb keeps only in-frame clonotypes and omits some of them. The repertoire consists of approximately 40,000 clones, with 92% occurring once and the leading ten covering 0.7% to 1%. The chain employs TRBV2 and TRBJ2-7, with 10 bases that match TRBD2. The sequence came from a female donor with multiple sclerosis, enrolled in a pregnancy study. Sequencing was performed on CD4+ T cells from peripheral blood mononuclear cells, taken before pregnancy. The CDR3 DNA is TGTGCCAGCAAGCTCCTAGCGGGAGCTTACGAGCAGTACTTC. Amino acids: CASKLLAGAYEQYF.